This T cell receptor beta chain was sequenced during a study of blood T cell repertoires in COVID-19. Whole-study context: Both acute and convalescent COVID-19 samples were obtained from the United States, Italy and Spain. PBMCs, B-cell-depleted T cells, or T cells were the source of the cDNA or gDNA that made up the material.

Trimming removed 0 bases from V and 2 bases from J, with 16 bases in between. The germline V gene has CDR1 SGHRS and CDR2 YFSETQ. This CDR3 comprises 17 residues. Authors' analysis steps: Reference gene primer amplification yielded estimated nucleated cell counts. TCRdb's table, derived via immunoSEQ multiplex PCR, lists solely in-frame clones and lacks some. The D gene and trimming were derived from the DNA, and the V and J assignments and clone size from that table. The repertoire includes around 97,000 clones, over 70% of them detected once, and around 13% sits in the top ten. Material: peripheral blood. The receptor was derived from a human donor in a cohort sampled during active or convalescent COVID-19. V usage is TRBV5-1 and J usage is TRBJ2-3; possible D gene TRBD1, 6 bases. This chain's CDR3 is CASSLGKYTGLTDTQYF. In DNA, the CDR3 is TGCGCCAGCAGCTTGGGGAAATATACAGGGCTCACAGATACGCAGTATTTT.